The rows below give T cell receptor beta chains drawn from one sample of a study of CD8+CD57+ T cells in acquired aplastic anemia. TCRdb itself ran the reads through MiXCR, one entry per CDR3 protein. This table has about 290,000 distinct CDR3 sequences, 45% to 65% appearing once. Sequenced material: sorted CD4+, CD8+, or CD8+CD57+ T cells (not recorded which) from PBMCs. The receptors here all came from a human donor with aplastic anemia. The CDR3 runs from the conserved cysteine through the conserved F or W. D genes are given only for firm matches. Only part of the rows carry a size: once, few, many, or a class if the clone is expanded.

clone_size	d_call	v_call	j_call	cdr3_nt	cdr3_aa
.	.	TRBV25-1	TRBJ2-5	TGTGCCAGCAGTGACAGGGGTTCCTTGGAGACCCAGTACTTC	CASSDRGSLETQYF
.	TRBD2	TRBV12-3/TRBV12-4	TRBJ2-2	TGTGCCAGCAGTTTAGGGGCTAGCGGGGCGAACACCGGGGAGCTGTTTTTT	CASSLGASGANTGELFF
.	TRBD1	TRBV15	TRBJ1-4	TGTGCCACCAGCAGTCCGATTGACAGGGGAGGTGAAAAACTGTTTTTT	CATSSPIDRGGEKLFF
once	TRBD2	TRBV5-5	TRBJ2-7	TGTGCCAGCAGCGCCTTAGCGGGAGGGCTCGCCTACGAGCAGTACTTC	CASSALAGGLAYEQYF
few	TRBD2	TRBV2	TRBJ2-5	TGTGCCAGCCATCGGGGGGGGGCAGAGACCCAGTACTTC	CASHRGGAETQYF
few	.	TRBV7-6	TRBJ2-7	TGTGCCAGCAGCTTAGTACCTCGGGCATACGAGCAGTACTTC	CASSLVPRAYEQYF
.	.	TRBV12-3/TRBV12-4	TRBJ1-3	TGTGCCAGCAGTTTATCGGGGTCCGGCACCATATATTTT	CASSLSGSGTIYF
.	TRBD2	TRBV7-8	TRBJ2-5	TGTGCCAGCAGTTGGGCGGGAGTGGGGCAAGAGACCCAGTACTTC	CASSWAGVGQETQYF
.	.	TRBV7-9	TRBJ2-1	TGTGCCAGCAGCAACAGCGGGAATGAGCAGTTCTTC	CASSNSGNEQFF
many	.	TRBV19	TRBJ1-2	TGTGCCAGTAGTAAAGGGCAGGGTTCTAATTATGGCTACACCTTC	CASSKGQGSNYGYTF
many	.	TRBV7-6	TRBJ1-3	TGTGCCAGCAGCTTGCAGGGGGGAAACACCATATATTTT	CASSLQGGNTIYF
many	TRBD1	TRBV11-2	TRBJ2-7	TGTGCCAGCAGGACAGGGCCCGAGCAGTACTTC	CASRTGPEQYF
.	.	TRBV5-1	TRBJ2-2	TGCGCCAGCAGCCTTATAGCGGAGCTGTTTTTT	CASSLIAELFF
.	.	TRBV7-6	TRBJ2-7	TGTGCCAGCAGCAACCGGCTGGGGGCCGCTACCTGCGAGCAGTACTTC	CASSNRLGAATCEQYF
.	.	TRBV7-9	TRBJ2-7	TGTGCCAGCAGCAACGGAGGGGGGCCGAGGGAGCAGTACTTC	CASSNGGGPREQYF
.	.	TRBV10-3	TRBJ1-3	TGTGCCATCAGATCCGGGCAGGGGAGGGAAATCTCTGGAAACACCATATATTTT	CAIRSGQGREISGNTIYF
.	TRBD2	TRBV7-9	TRBJ2-2	TGTGCCAGCAGCTCCTCCCGCTTGCTGACTAGCGGAAACACCGGGGAGCTGTTTTTT	CASSSSRLLTSGNTGELFF
.	.	TRBV29-1	TRBJ1-2	TGCAGCGGCGGCGAGGACATAACTAACTATGGCTACACCTTC	CSGGEDITNYGYTF
many	.	TRBV5-1	TRBJ2-2	TGCGCCAGCAGCTTGGGCAGGTACCCCACCGGGGAGCTGTTTTTT	CASSLGRYPTGELFF
.	.	TRBV12-5	TRBJ1-4	TGTGCTAGTGGTTTGCCGGGAGTAAGTGAAAAACTGTTTTTT	CASGLPGVSEKLFF
many	TRBD1	TRBV5-8	TRBJ1-1	TGTGCCAGCAGCATAAGGACAGGGCAACTAAACACTGAAGCTTTCTTT	CASSIRTGQLNTEAFF
.	.	TRBV24-1	TRBJ1-2	TGTGCCACCAGAGACCGCCTTGGTAGTGGCTACACCTTC	CATRDRLGSGYTF
.	TRBD1	TRBV7-2	TRBJ1-1	TGTGCCAGCAGCTTAAGACAGGGGGACACTGAAGCTTTCTTT	CASSLRQGDTEAFF
many	TRBD1	TRBV7-9	TRBJ1-5	TGTGCCAGCAGCTTAGGCGTATCCGGGACAGGGGACAATCAGCCCCAGCATTTT	CASSLGVSGTGDNQPQHF
many	.	TRBV3-1	TRBJ2-7	TGTGCCAGCAGCGGTTCAGGGTACGAGCAGTACTTC	CASSGSGYEQYF
.	.	TRBV7-9	TRBJ2-2	TGTGCCAGCAACTTAATACTACCCGGGGAGCTGTTTTTT	CASNLILPGELFF
.	.	TRBV5-6	TRBJ1-5	TGTGCCAGCACCCCATGGGGGGCCGATCAGCCCCAGCATTTT	CASTPWGADQPQHF
.	.	TRBV19	TRBJ1-6	TGTGCCAGCAGCTCTTCTGGGACTACCAATTCACCCCTCCACTTT	CASSSSGTTNSPLHF
once	TRBD2	TRBV6-1	TRBJ2-7	TGTGCCAGTGGGACTAGCGGGGCTTCCTACGAGCAGTACTTC	CASGTSGASYEQYF
many	TRBD2	TRBV12-3/TRBV12-4	TRBJ2-7	TGTGCCAGCAGAGCCAGCGGGAGCGGGTACGAGCAGTACTTC	CASRASGSGYEQYF
.	TRBD2	TRBV7-8	TRBJ2-1	TGTGCCAGCAGCAATAGGGACTATCAGCTCGATGAGCAGTTCTTC	CASSNRDYQLDEQFF
.	TRBD1	TRBV10-1	TRBJ1-2	TGCGCCAGCAGTCCGGGACAGGAGTTCTATGGCTACACCTTC	CASSPGQEFYGYTF
.	TRBD1	TRBV7-8	TRBJ1-4	TGTGCCAGCGGCTTGTACAGGGGGGAGGGTGAAAAACTGTTTTTT	CASGLYRGEGEKLFF
.	.	TRBV7-9	TRBJ2-5	TGTGCCAGCAGCTTACAGGATTGGGAGACCCAGTACTTC	CASSLQDWETQYF
.	.	TRBV7-9	TRBJ2-5	TGTGCCAGCAGCTCGAACCGACTAGGCGTTGAGACCCAGTACTTC	CASSSNRLGVETQYF
.	TRBD2	TRBV10-3	TRBJ2-3	TGTGCCATCAGCTTAGCGGGGGGAACAGATACGCAGTATTTT	CAISLAGGTDTQYF
.	.	TRBV9	TRBJ2-7	TGTGCCAGCAGCGCAGGGGTCGGAACCTACGAGCAGTACTTC	CASSAGVGTYEQYF
many	TRBD1	TRBV7-6	TRBJ1-2	TGTGCCAGCAGCTTAGTAAGACAGGGGGGCTATGGCTACACCTTC	CASSLVRQGGYGYTF
.	.	TRBV5-6	TRBJ2-1	TGTGCCAGCAGCTTAGATGGGGGGCACCACCGGCTAACTAGCCTTCTCTACAATGAGCAGTTCTTC	CASSLDGGHHRLTSLLYNEQFF
.	.	TRBV25-1	TRBJ2-7	TGTGCCAGCAGTCCGGCGGACAGCCCCACCGAGCAGTACTTC	CASSPADSPTEQYF
.	.	TRBV7-3	TRBJ1-2	TGTGCCAGCAGCTTAACAATAGCGGGAGAGCACTATGGCTACACCTTC	CASSLTIAGEHYGYTF
.	.	TRBV20-1	TRBJ1-1	TGCAGTGCTCAACAGGGAGGCACTGAAGCTTTCTTT	CSAQQGGTEAFF
.	.	TRBV15	TRBJ2-2	TGTGCCACCAGCAGAGGCTATAACACCGGGGAGCTGTTTTTT	CATSRGYNTGELFF
once	.	TRBV20-1	TRBJ2-5	TGCAGTGCTCCCCCTAGGGGCCAGCCACAAGAGACCCAGTACTTC	CSAPPRGQPQETQYF
.	TRBD1	TRBV14	TRBJ1-2	TGTGCCAGCAGCCAAGATCAGGGGACAGGCCATGGCTACACCTTC	CASSQDQGTGHGYTF